The next 25 T cell receptor beta chains were all read from a single sample in a study of T cells in tumors after PD-1 blockade (dated by TCRdb to 2018 to 2020). Explained via the paper, the time point label denotes: second of two post-therapy site-matched biopsies two to three months apart. The library was made by the immunoSEQ multiplex PCR assay. The source is immuneACCESS, and TCRdb retained only in-frame sequences with V and J called. Part of the clones is not carried over; for the studies checked, unresolved V genes explain less than half of this, and the remainder is unexplained. Across this sample there are 7,000 to 10,000 clones, with roughly 60% seen only once. The ten top clones hold 10% to 15% of the sample. Source: tumor tissue, taken after anti-PD-1 treatment. The receptors stem from a human donor with basal cell carcinoma.

The J gene is TRBJ2-1, the V gene TRBV10-3; TRBD1 matches at 7 bases. The CDR3 consists of 17 residues. The trim removed 0 bases at V and 0 bases at J, leaving 5 bases unmatched. The V gene's germline CDR1 is ENHRY and CDR2 SYGVKD. CDR3 bases: TGTGCCATCAGTGAGTCCTCAGGGGGAAGCTCCTACAATGAGCAGTTCTTC. It is translated as CAISESSGGSSYNEQFF.

The rearrangement links TRBV5-1 to TRBJ2-1; TRBD1 agrees at 11 bases. V lost 4 bases, J lost 8 bases, and 11 bases stayed unmatched. The CDR3 is 16 amino acids. Per germline, CDR1 SGHRS and CDR2 YFSETQ. The DNA of the CDR3 is TGCGCCAGCAGCCATAGGACAGGGGGCATGTCTGATGAGCAGTTCTTC. As protein: CASSHRTGGMSDEQFF.

The chain is built from TRBV27 and TRBJ1-2; D ambiguous. The CDR3 loop spans 14 amino acids. The germline V and J ends were trimmed by 6 bases and 4 bases, with 15 bases remaining between them. Germline values: CDR1 MNHEY, CDR2 SMNVEV (reference sequence). CDR3 in amino acids: CASSIGGQPYGYTF. The CDR3 bases are TGTGCCAGCAGCATCGGAGGGCAGCCCTATGGCTACACCTTC.

The CDR3 DNA reads as TGCGCCAGCAGCGGGGGGGAGCTCCTAGAGCAGTACTTC. It is translated as CASSGGELLEQYF. The gene calls are TRBV5-1 and TRBJ2-7, with 7 positions matching TRBD2. With 4 bases clipped from V and 7 bases from J, the junction kept 8 bases outside the gene matches. CDR1 SGHRS and CDR2 YFSETQ come from the germline V gene. The CDR3 totals 13 residues.

This clone was counted between two and nine times. The J gene is TRBJ2-5, the V gene TRBV5-1; possibly TRBD1 for D (5 bases). The CDR3 totals 13 residues. V lost 5 bases and J lost 1, with 9 bases in between. CDR1 and CDR2 from the germline V gene are SGHRS and YFSETQ. The chain's CDR3 is CASRVQAQETQYF. CDR3 in DNA: TGCGCCAGCAGGGTACAGGCCCAAGAGACCCAGTACTTC. The full variable domain, its missing parts supplied by reference TRBV5-1 and TRBJ2-5, is KAGVTQTPRYLIKTRGQQVTLSCSPISGHRSVSWYQQTPGQGLQFLFEYFSETQRNKGNFPGRFSGRQFSNSRSEMNVSTLELGDSALYLCASRVQAQETQYFGPGTRLLVL.

This chain links TRBV5-8 with TRBJ1-5; possibly TRBD1 for D (5 bases). CDR1 is SGHTS and CDR2 is YDEGEE in the germline V gene. Trimming stripped 1 base from V and 6 bases from J, with 8 bases between. The CDR3 runs to 13 residues. The CDR3 region has the DNA TGTGCCAGCAGCTTGTCGAGGGGTCAGCCCCAGCATTTT. Protein product: CASSLSRGQPQHF.

The chain recombines TRBV18 with TRBJ2-3, with 12 positions matching TRBD2. The CDR3 contains 16 residues. Germline CDR1 is KGHSH and CDR2 is LQKENI. V was clipped by 5 bases and J by 4 bases; unmatched bases: 7. CDR3 nucleotides: TGTGCCAGCTCAACGACTAGCGGGGGTTTGGCAGATACGCAGTATTTT. It translates to CASSTTSGGLADTQYF.

The chain is built from TRBV5-1 and TRBJ2-2, with D hard to call. Germline V gene data show CDR1 as SGHRS and CDR2 as YFSETQ. V was shortened by 7 bases and J by 0 bases, with 7 bases between the two germline ends. The CDR3 contains 13 residues. CDR3 residues: CASYSSNTGELFF. The CDR3 DNA sequence: TGCGCCAGCTACTCATCGAACACCGGGGAGCTGTTTTTT.

This clone turned up a few times. CDR3 nucleotides: TGTGCCTGGAGTCGGCCGACTCAATATAGCAATCAGCCCCAGCATTTT. Encoded protein: CAWSRPTQYSNQPQHF. This sequence joins TRBV30 and TRBJ1-5; D remains unclear. This CDR3 region has 16 residues. V was cut by 2 bases and J by 0 bases, with 14 bases left in between. Looked up from germline, CDR1 is GTSNPN and CDR2 is SVGIG (reference sequence).

The chain recombines TRBV7-2 with TRBJ2-7, with D possibly matching TRBD2 (6 bases). The CDR3 loop spans 15 amino acids. CDR1 is SGHTA and CDR2 is FQGNSA in the germline V gene. Trimming removed 5 bases at V and 4 bases at J, with 18 bases between. The CDR3 here is CASSPPRGIGYEQYF. CDR3 sequence (DNA): TGTGCCAGCAGCCCCCCCCGGGGGATCGGGTACGAGCAGTACTTC.

In nucleotides, the CDR3 is TGTGCCAGCAGCAAAGACAGGGGAGCCCCCTACGAGCAGTACTTC. Protein product: CASSKDRGAPYEQYF. The chain is built from TRBV5-6 and TRBJ2-7, with 8 bases lining up with TRBD1. The CDR3 contains 15 residues. V shed 4 bases and J 2 bases; nucleotides not matched to a gene: 8. Germline CDR1 is SGHDT and CDR2 is YYEEEE.

The CDR3 DNA follows: TGTGCCAGCAGCCCAGGACAGGGCCCCTACGAGCAGTACTTC. Amino acids: CASSPGQGPYEQYF. The J gene is TRBJ2-7, the V gene TRBV7-6; 8 nucleotides line up with TRBD1. V shed 5 bases and J 2 bases; nucleotides not matched to a gene: 5. Germline loops: CDR1 SGHVS, CDR2 FNYEAQ. The CDR3 length is 14 residues.

V and J are TRBV19 and TRBJ1-2, with 10 positions matching TRBD1. Germline lookup yields CDR1 LNHDA and CDR2 SQIVND (reference sequence). This CDR3 contains 16 residues. The junction had 9 bases not matched to a gene; V was cut back by 6 bases and J by 2 bases. CDR3 sequence reads: CASRSQTGGWNYGYTF. For the CDR3, the DNA is TGTGCCAGTAGGTCTCAGACAGGGGGCTGGAACTATGGCTACACCTTC.

This clone has only a few counts. This chain links TRBV7-9 with TRBJ1-3, with no clear D. The V gene's germline CDR1 is SEHNR and CDR2 FQNEAQ (reference sequence). This CDR3 region has 14 residues. The V and J ends lost 5 bases and 4 bases respectively, with 12 bases between them. The CDR3 reads CASSPGGSGNTIYF. The CDR3 coding sequence is TGTGCCAGCAGCCCCGGAGGTTCGGGAAACACCATATATTTT.

The table lists this clone with a count of one. The chain is built from TRBV27 and TRBJ1-1, with D tentatively TRBD1 (5 bases). Trimming cost V 6 bases and J 0 bases, with 14 bases left between them. The germline V gene encodes CDR1 MNHEY and CDR2 SMNVEV (reference sequence). The CDR3 spans 15 residues. The CDR3 region is CASSPMGQVNTEAFF. CDR3 nucleotides: TGTGCCAGCAGCCCTATGGGGCAGGTGAACACTGAAGCTTTCTTT.

The chain is built from TRBV3-1 (or the pseudogene TRBV3-2) and TRBJ1-2, with TRBD1 as a possible D gene (5 bases). V lost 0 bases to trimming and J lost 3 bases, with 8 bases between them. Germline V gives CDR1 LGHDT, CDR2 YNNKEL (reference sequence). The CDR3 is 14 amino acids. As DNA, the CDR3 is TGTGCCAGCAGCCAAGAAGGCAGGGACTATGGCTACACCTTC. Its protein product is CASSQEGRDYGYTF.

The chain has TRBV25-1 and TRBJ2-2; a weak D match, TRBD1 (5 bases). Between the trimmed V and J ends, which lost 1 base and 5 bases, there was a span of 14 bases. This CDR3 is built from 16 residues. From germline, CDR1 is MGHDK and CDR2 SYGVNS. The CDR3 DNA reads as TGTGCCAGCAGTGAATCCTCGGGTCCAGGGACCGGGGAGCTGTTTTTT. This encodes CASSESSGPGTGELFF.

Written as DNA, the CDR3 is TGTGCCAGCAGCTTGAACGGGCGGGATGGGACGCAGTATTTT. It encodes CASSLNGRDGTQYF. The genes are TRBV5-4 and TRBJ2-3; D may be TRBD2 (6 bases). This CDR3 is 14 amino acids long. CDR1 is SGHNT, CDR2 YYREEE, per germline (reference sequence). V lost 1 base, J lost 9 bases, and 15 bases lay in between.

J is TRBJ2-7 and V is TRBV6-6, with D perhaps TRBD1 (6 bases). Trimming took 2 bases from V and 6 from J, leaving 11 bases between them. The CDR3 totals 13 residues. Germline V gene data show CDR1 as MNHNY and CDR2 as SVGAGI (reference sequence). CDR3 DNA sequence: TGTGCCAGCAGTTACCTCCAGGGGCGCGAGCAGTACTTC. This encodes CASSYLQGREQYF.

The genes are TRBV7-9 and TRBJ2-5, with TRBD2 as a possible D gene (6 bases). The germline CDR1 and CDR2 sequences are SEHNR and FQNEAQ (reference sequence). Trimming pared 11 bases from V and 0 bases from J, leaving 10 bases between. This CDR3 is 12 amino acids long. CDR3 region: CASRLDQETQYF. The DNA of the CDR3 is TGTGCCTCTCGACTAGACCAAGAGACCCAGTACTTC.

This clone appeared once. This chain's CDR3 is CASSRQTGDSTDTQYF. CDR3 DNA sequence: TGTGCCAGCTCACGACAGACAGGGGACAGCACAGATACGCAGTATTTT. The gene calls are TRBV18 and TRBJ2-3; TRBD1 matches at 8 bases. The V gene end was trimmed by 4 bases and the J gene end by 0 bases; junction bases not matched to a gene: 6. The CDR3 sequence is 16 residues long. Germline V lookup: CDR1 KGHSH, CDR2 LQKENI.

This sequence joins TRBV6-1 and TRBJ1-1; D is perhaps TRBD1 (5 bases). The CDR3 loop spans 14 amino acids. In germline, CDR1 is MNHNS, CDR2 SASEGT. Trimming took 3 bases from V and 2 from J, leaving 10 bases between them. In DNA form, the CDR3 reads TGTGCCAGCAGTGAGACGACAGCCAACACTGAAGCTTTCTTT. The encoded protein is CASSETTANTEAFF.

This clone has just a few counts. In DNA form, the CDR3 reads TGCGCCAGCAGCCAAGATCAAAACGTCCTGACTTTC. It encodes CASSQDQNVLTF. The chain recombines TRBV4-1 with TRBJ2-6; D uncertain. The CDR3 has 12 residues. Germline-derived CDR1 and CDR2 are MGHRA and YSYEKL. V dropped 0 bases and J dropped 10 bases, with 4 bases sitting between them.

The chain carries TRBV7-9 and TRBJ2-7, with TRBD1 matching 9 bases. CDR1 and CDR2 from the germline V gene are SEHNR and FQNEAQ (reference sequence). V shed 10 bases, J shed 5 bases, and the junction held 6 bases outside the gene matches. This CDR3 is 12 amino acids long. DNA for the CDR3: TGTGCCACCGGGGACAGGGAAAACGAGCAGTACTTC. It translates to CATGDRENEQYF.

The chain links TRBV5-1 to TRBJ2-1; D call uncertain. Per germline, CDR1 SGHRS and CDR2 YFSETQ. This CDR3 contains 13 residues. Between the trimmed V and J ends, which lost 1 base and 5 bases, there was a span of 7 bases. CDR3 in amino acids: CASSLWYDNEQFF. CDR3 in DNA: TGCGCCAGCAGCTTGTGGTACGACAATGAGCAGTTCTTC.